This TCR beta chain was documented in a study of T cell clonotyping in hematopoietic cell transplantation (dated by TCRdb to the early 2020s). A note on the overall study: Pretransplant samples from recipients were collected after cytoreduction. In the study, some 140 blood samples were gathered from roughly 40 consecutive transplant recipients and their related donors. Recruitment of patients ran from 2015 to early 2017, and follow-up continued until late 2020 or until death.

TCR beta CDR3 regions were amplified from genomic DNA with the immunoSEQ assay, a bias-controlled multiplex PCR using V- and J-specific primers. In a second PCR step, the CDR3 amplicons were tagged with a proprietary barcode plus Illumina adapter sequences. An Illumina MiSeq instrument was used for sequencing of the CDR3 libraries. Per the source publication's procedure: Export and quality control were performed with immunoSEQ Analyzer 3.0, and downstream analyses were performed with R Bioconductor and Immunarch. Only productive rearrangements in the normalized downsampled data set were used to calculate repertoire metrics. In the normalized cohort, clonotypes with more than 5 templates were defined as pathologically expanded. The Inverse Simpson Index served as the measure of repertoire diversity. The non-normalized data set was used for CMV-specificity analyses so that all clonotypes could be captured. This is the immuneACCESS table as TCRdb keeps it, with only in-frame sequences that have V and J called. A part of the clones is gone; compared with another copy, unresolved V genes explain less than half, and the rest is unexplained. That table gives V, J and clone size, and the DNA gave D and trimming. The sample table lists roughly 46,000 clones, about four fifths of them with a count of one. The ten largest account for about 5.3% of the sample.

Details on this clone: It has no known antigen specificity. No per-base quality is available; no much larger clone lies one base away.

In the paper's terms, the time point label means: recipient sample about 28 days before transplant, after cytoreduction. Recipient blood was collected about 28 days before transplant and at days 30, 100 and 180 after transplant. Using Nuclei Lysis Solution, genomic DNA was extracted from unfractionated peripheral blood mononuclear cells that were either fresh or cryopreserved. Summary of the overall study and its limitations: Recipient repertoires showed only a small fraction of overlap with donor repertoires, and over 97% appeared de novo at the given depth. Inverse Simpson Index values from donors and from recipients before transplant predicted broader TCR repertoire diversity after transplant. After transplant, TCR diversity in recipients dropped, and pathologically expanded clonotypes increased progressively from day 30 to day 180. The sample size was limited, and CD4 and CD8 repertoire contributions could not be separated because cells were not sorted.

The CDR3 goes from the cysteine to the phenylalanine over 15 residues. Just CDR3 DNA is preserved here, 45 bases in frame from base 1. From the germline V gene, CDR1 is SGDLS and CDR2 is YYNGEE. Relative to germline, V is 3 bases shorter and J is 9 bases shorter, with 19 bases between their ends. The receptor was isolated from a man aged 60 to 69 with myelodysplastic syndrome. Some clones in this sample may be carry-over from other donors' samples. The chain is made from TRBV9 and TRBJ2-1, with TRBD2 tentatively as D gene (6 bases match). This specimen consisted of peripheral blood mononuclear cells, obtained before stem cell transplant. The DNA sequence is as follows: TGTGCCAGCAGCGCCCGGGACTCCCCTTCGCTTGAGCAGTTCTTC. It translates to CASSARDSPSLEQFF.